This entry features one TCR beta chain sequence. What it binds is not known. Germline-derived CDR1 and CDR2 are GTSNPN and SVGIG (reference sequence). Between the trimmed V and J ends, which lost 4 bases and 4 bases, there was a span of 19 bases. CDR3 length: 15 amino acids. This entry belongs to a study of T cell repertoires in cytomegalovirus infection. TCRdb re-analysed the reads in MiXCR, keeping a single row per CDR3 protein. The data show around 530,000 distinct CDR3 sequences, with approximately 25% seen just once and roughly 13% held by the top ten. Study-wide findings and caveats: Accumulated public TCR beta family frequency recognized individuals carrying CMV together with the relevant HLA. HLA-C-restricted CMV clonotypes gave the most frequent clonotype in two of eight donors.

This sequence originates from a human donor in good health (CMV status not recorded). Some clones in this sample may be carry-over from other donors' samples. The sequencing input was PBMCs. The rearrangement links TRBV30 to TRBJ2-5; D perhaps matches TRBD2 (5 bases). The CDR3 nucleotides are TGTGCCTGGAATGCGGGCGGAAGGCGAGTAGAGACCCAGTACTTC. This sequence encodes CAWNAGGRRVETQYF.